This TCR beta chain was recovered during a study of a mutant IDH1 vaccine in newly diagnosed glioma. Study as a whole: Patients previously underwent radiotherapy, temozolomide, or both, and most underwent both. At week 35 came visit V12, and visit V13 followed at week 47.

This CDR3 is built from 14 residues. CDR1 is SGHVS and CDR2 is FNYEAQ in the germline V gene. The germline V and J ends were trimmed by 5 bases and 2 bases, with 13 bases remaining between them. Described time point: week 35, safety follow-up. Each vaccine dose was 300 ug of mutant IDH1 20-mer peptide, with topical imiquimod. The patients were given eight vaccinations, one each in weeks 1, 3, 5, 7, 11, 15, 19 and 23. Each of the donors came in with new WHO grade 3 or 4 astrocytomas that were IDH1-mutant and ATRX-lost. TCRdb keeps only in-frame clones here, not all; method: immunoSEQ multiplex PCR. The sample lists fewer than 35,000 clones, about four fifths occurring once. A note on this clone: Its antigen remains unidentified.

The sample consisted of PBMCs, taken from a glioma patient whose treatment included an IDH1 peptide vaccine. The sequence was obtained from a young man with glioma. The rearrangement uses TRBV7-6 and TRBJ2-7, with D perhaps being TRBD1 or TRBD2 (5 bases each). The CDR3 DNA sequence: TGTGCCAGCAGCCCCCGGGACGCGACCTACGAGCAGTACTTC. As protein: CASSPRDATYEQYF.